The 24 T cell receptor beta chains below were found in one sample sequenced in a study of blood T cell repertoires in COVID-19 (TCRdb year 2020). Library creation used the immunoSEQ multiplex PCR assay. TCRdb re-hosts the immuneACCESS table, in-frame sequences only. Its copies lack some clones; in the studies checked, an unresolved V gene accounts for under half of them, and the cause for the rest is not known. The sample table contains 120,000 or so clones; only one count was recorded for 75% to 85% of them. The top ten clones comprise roughly 4% of the sample. Sequencing was carried out using peripheral blood. The receptors here all came from a woman between 45 and 65 years old with acute or convalescent COVID-19.

This clone showed up just once. The chain joins TRBV5-1 to TRBJ2-2, with D unresolved. The CDR3 consists of 13 residues. The ends were cut back, 7 bases at V and 1 base at J, with 8 bases in the middle. CDR1 is SGHRS and CDR2 is YFSETQ in the germline V gene. The CDR3 DNA follows: TGCGCCAGCGGAGTAAGGAACACCGGGGAGCTGTTTTTT. Encoded protein: CASGVRNTGELFF.

In this sample, this clone turned up once. The chain carries TRBV7-9 and TRBJ2-5; 9 positions agree with TRBD2. Germline V CDR1 and CDR2: SEHNR, FQNEAQ (reference sequence). The CDR3 runs 15 residues. The J segment lost 4 bases and the V segment lost 6 bases, leaving 9 bases of the junction unmatched. CDR3 region: CASSRSSGGGETQYF. CDR3 DNA sequence: TGTGCCAGCAGTCGGAGTAGCGGGGGCGGAGAGACCCAGTACTTC.

The V call is TRBV18, the J call TRBJ1-5; no firm D call. V lost 6 bases to trimming and J lost 2 bases, with 8 bases between them. The CDR3 length is 13 residues. Germline assignment: CDR1 KGHSH and CDR2 LQKENI. The CDR3 spells CASSGGGNQPQHF. DNA of the CDR3: TGTGCCAGCTCGGGCGGGGGCAATCAGCCCCAGCATTTT.

The chain couples TRBV6-5 to TRBJ2-7, with 10 bases identical to TRBD1. The germline V gene has CDR1 MNHEY and CDR2 SVGAGI. CDR3 size: 14 residues. V trimming: 9 bases; J trimming: 3 bases; junction bases outside the gene matches: 8. The CDR3 here is CASIDRGRIYEQYF. The CDR3 nucleotides are TGTGCCAGTATAGACAGGGGGCGAATCTACGAGCAGTACTTC.

The rearrangement uses TRBV28 and TRBJ1-4, with a tentative D call TRBD1 (6 bases). Trimming pared 4 bases from V and 7 bases from J, leaving 16 bases between. Germline V gives CDR1 MDHEN, CDR2 SYDVKM. The CDR3 length is 15 residues. The CDR3 DNA is TGTGCCAGCAGTTCGACAGGAACCAACCGTGAAAAACTGTTTTTT. This gives the protein CASSSTGTNREKLFF.

V usage is TRBV27 and J usage is TRBJ1-2; 10 bases align to TRBD1. The CDR3 totals 14 residues. Trimming cost V 6 bases and J 6 bases; bases outside gene matches: 7. In germline, CDR1 is MNHEY, CDR2 SMNVEV (reference sequence). Here the CDR3 DNA reads TGTGCCAGCAGAATGACAGGGGGCTTGAATGGCTACACCTTC. Translation gives CASRMTGGLNGYTF.

The V gene is TRBV25-1, the J gene TRBJ2-1; TRBD1 aligns across 8 bases. CDR3 length equals 15 residues. V was clipped by 3 bases and J by 5 bases; unmatched bases: 6. Per germline, CDR1 MGHDK and CDR2 SYGVNS. The CDR3 nucleotides read TGTGCCAGCAGTGAGCCAGGACAGGGACACAATGAGCAGTTCTTC. This gives the protein CASSEPGQGHNEQFF.

This clone turned up a few times. The same CDR3 can be traced to other DNA sequences in this sample. This chain connects TRBV9 to TRBJ2-5; TRBD2 aligns across 8 bases. V lost 0 bases to trimming and J lost 4 bases; unmatched junction nucleotides: 5. Germline lookup yields CDR1 SGDLS and CDR2 YYNGEE. The CDR3 consists of 15 residues. CDR3 sequence reads: CASSVVAGGIETQYF. CDR3 DNA sequence: TGTGCCAGCAGCGTAGTTGCGGGAGGTATAGAGACCCAGTACTTC. The full variable domain, completed using reference TRBV9 and TRBJ2-5, is DSGVTQTPKHLITATGQRVTLRCSPRSGDLSVYWYQQSLDQGLQFLIQYYNGEERAKGNILERFSAQQFPDLHSELNLSSLELGDSALYFCASSVVAGGIETQYFGPGTRLLVL.

V and J are TRBV19 and TRBJ1-5; D gene unclear. CDR1 LNHDA and CDR2 SQIVND come from the germline V gene (reference sequence). The CDR3 runs 16 residues. Trimming stripped 4 bases from V and 0 bases from J, with 13 bases between. The CDR3 nucleotides are TGTGCCAGTAGTACCAAATGGCAGTATAGCAATCAGCCCCAGCATTTT. Translation: CASSTKWQYSNQPQHF.

V and J are TRBV21-1 and TRBJ2-3; the table's D call of TRBD2 was not tested on the DNA. TRBV21-1 is tagged as a pseudogene. The CDR3 extends over 18 amino acids. The CDR3 region is CASSPEVWTPHSTDTQYF. The DNA of the CDR3 is TGTGCCAGCAGCCCCGAAGTCTGGACTCCTCATAGCACAGATACGCAGTATTTT.

The V and J genes are TRBV19 and TRBJ2-3; tentative D call: TRBD2 (6 bases). The V end was cut by 6 bases, the J end by 8 bases, with 18 bases between. The CDR3 loop spans 14 amino acids. CDR1 and CDR2 (germline): LNHDA, SQIVND (reference sequence). CDR3 amino acids: CASSWLARDGTQYF. For the CDR3, the DNA is TGTGCCAGTAGCTGGCTTGCGCGGGATGGTACGCAGTATTTT.

V is TRBV3-1 (or the pseudogene TRBV3-2) and J is TRBJ1-2, with 7 nucleotides matching TRBD1. This CDR3 region has 13 residues. With 4 bases clipped from V and 8 bases from J, the junction kept 7 bases outside the gene matches. CDR1 and CDR2 from the germline V gene are LGHDT and YNNKEL (reference sequence). The CDR3: CASSPMTGTGYTF. CDR3 nucleotides: TGTGCCAGCAGCCCTATGACAGGGACGGGCTACACCTTC.

The chain joins TRBV6-4 to TRBJ1-1, with D possibly matching TRBD1 (5 bases). The CDR3 spans 15 residues. V lost 7 bases and J 4 bases, leaving 19 bases between the germline ends. Germline values: CDR1 MRHNA, CDR2 SNTAGT. The CDR3 region has the DNA TGTGCCAGCATCAGAATCAGGGAGCGGGGCACTGAAGCTTTCTTT. Protein: CASIRIRERGTEAFF.

The chain couples TRBV5-4 to TRBJ2-7, with TRBD1 matching 12 bases. V lost 2 bases and J lost 5; bases outside the gene matches: 5. Germline CDR1 SGHNT, CDR2 YYREEE (reference sequence). The CDR3 contains 15 residues. This chain's CDR3 is CASSLGGQGANEQYF. CDR3 bases: TGTGCCAGCAGCTTAGGGGGACAGGGGGCAAACGAGCAGTACTTC.

The chain is built from TRBV7-3 and TRBJ1-2; no clear D gene. Trimming cost V 5 bases and J 2 bases, with 12 bases left between them. This CDR3 comprises 14 residues. Germline V gene lookup returns CDR1 SGHTA and CDR2 FQGTGA. The CDR3 here is CASSPTGNNYGYTF. CDR3 nucleotides: TGTGCCAGCAGCCCCACGGGGAACAACTATGGCTACACCTTC.

This clone has only a few counts. The rearrangement links TRBV6-5 to TRBJ1-3; 7 bases fit TRBD1. Germline-derived CDR1 and CDR2 are MNHEY and SVGAGI. V lost 6 bases and J lost 6; bases outside the gene matches: 11. This CDR3 has 15 amino acids. As DNA, the CDR3 is TGTGCCAGCAGGAAAGGCAGGGGGATAATAAACACCATATATTTT. Amino acid sequence: CASRKGRGIINTIYF.

The genes are TRBV6-5 and TRBJ1-3; possibly TRBD1 for D (5 bases). The V end was cut by 2 bases, the J end by 2 bases, with 10 bases between. CDR1 and CDR2 (germline): MNHEY, SVGAGI. CDR3 length equals 15 residues. The CDR3 loop reads CASSYPQGTGNTIYF. For the CDR3, the DNA is TGTGCCAGCAGTTACCCTCAGGGCACTGGAAACACCATATATTTT.

The genes are TRBV11-1 and TRBJ1-3; D is ambiguous. Looked up from germline, CDR1 is SGHAT and CDR2 is FQDESV (reference sequence). This CDR3 has 15 residues. The V and J ends lost 5 bases and 0 bases respectively, with 11 bases between them. The CDR3 protein is CASSSRANSGNTIYF. The CDR3 DNA reads as TGTGCCAGCAGCAGTCGAGCTAACTCTGGAAACACCATATATTTT.

The genes are TRBV6-4 and TRBJ2-3, with 8 bases that match TRBD2. The CDR3 is 15 amino acids. The junction had 6 bases not matched to a gene; V was cut back by 6 bases and J by 1 base. The V gene's germline CDR1 is MRHNA and CDR2 SNTAGT. CDR3 nucleotides: TGTGCCAGCAGCCTCGGTAGCGGGGGCACAGATACGCAGTATTTT. It encodes CASSLGSGGTDTQYF.

The chain combines TRBV7-8 with TRBJ1-5; tentatively, D is TRBD1 (5 bases). This CDR3 spans 12 amino acids. The ends were cut back, 5 bases at V and 6 bases at J, with 8 bases in the middle. CDR1 and CDR2 (germline): SGHVS, FQNEAQ. Here the CDR3 reads CASSLGGQPQHF. CDR3 sequence (DNA): TGTGCCAGCAGCCTGGGGGGTCAGCCCCAGCATTTT.

This chain uses TRBV29-1 with TRBJ1-1; TRBD1 aligns across 9 bases. This CDR3 comprises 12 residues. Per the germline V gene, CDR1 is SQVTM and CDR2 is ANQGSEA. J was trimmed by 4 bases and V by 6 bases; bases with no gene match: 3. The CDR3, as DNA: TGCAGCGTCGGACAGGGGTTCACTGAAGCTTTCTTT. Protein: CSVGQGFTEAFF.

The rearrangement uses TRBV2 and TRBJ1-2, with 7 bases that match TRBD1. The J segment lost 7 bases and the V segment lost 8 bases, leaving 19 bases of the junction unmatched. The CDR3 length is 16 residues. In germline, CDR1 is SNHLY, CDR2 FYNNEI. DNA for the CDR3: TGTGCCAGCCCCCGGAACAGGATGCGCCAGGGGGGTGGCTACACCTTC. Translated: CASPRNRMRQGGGYTF.

The chain is built from TRBV6-5 and TRBJ1-2; D not resolved. CDR3 size: 13 residues. Trimming shortened V by 4 bases and J by 4 bases, and 10 bases separated the two germline ends. Germline lookup yields CDR1 MNHEY and CDR2 SVGAGI. As DNA, the CDR3 is TGTGCCAGCAGTTCCCACGCGGGCTATGGCTACACCTTC. Protein sequence: CASSSHAGYGYTF.

This sequence joins TRBV19 and TRBJ1-5; perhaps TRBD1 as D (5 bases). This CDR3 is built from 14 residues. CDR1 is LNHDA, CDR2 SQIVND, per germline (reference sequence). V lost 5 bases, J lost 7 bases, and 15 bases lay in between. The CDR3 protein is CASSVTGPGQPQHF. CDR3 DNA: TGTGCCAGTAGTGTAACAGGCCCAGGGCAGCCCCAGCATTTT.